The T cell receptor (beta chain) described here comes from a study of T-cell memory formation after mild COVID-19. Findings of the study overall: Cross-reactive memory appears to have joined, as suggested by some responding clones showing up in pre-infection memory. Contracting CD4+ clones sat mainly in CM and EM; CD8+ in EMRA.

The CDR3 extends over 15 amino acids. The V and J ends lost 7 bases and 0 bases, in that order; junction bases with no gene match: 4. CDR1 and CDR2 from the germline V gene are ENHRY and SYGVKD. As concerns this clonotype: The antigen remains undetermined.

A 5'RACE reaction primed in the constant segment made cDNA libraries of TCR alpha and TCR beta, and these carried sample barcodes and UMIs. Via MiXCR, TCRdb re-called the 5' RACE reads, giving one row per CDR3 protein. The sample lists about 110,000 distinct CDR3 sequences, 12% occurring once. The V and J genes are TRBV10-3 and TRBJ2-7, with 12 bases that match TRBD2. Input material: PBMCs or a T cell subset sorted from them (not recorded which). This clonotype was sampled from an adult woman who had mild COVID-19 (a few samples of this study predate the infection). Cell type and time point are not known. The CDR3 reads CAITRTSGVSYEQYF. For the CDR3, the DNA is TGTGCCATCACTAGGACTAGCGGGGTCTCCTACGAGCAGTACTTC.